These 7 T cell receptor beta chains originate from one sample sequenced in a study of cytomegalovirus exposure and HLA in healthy donors. Use of 60 Vbeta and 13 Jbeta primers characterized the PCR. Here immunoSEQ multiplex PCR was the method, and the copy in TCRdb shows in-frame clones only, minus some. The top ten clones hold approximately 2.1% of a sample with about 67,000 clones, roughly two thirds of them seen once. What was sequenced was PBMCs. The receptors come from a woman aged 25 to 39 in good health and CMV-seronegative.

The V call is TRBV7-2, the J call TRBJ2-1, with 7 bases fitting TRBD1. CDR1 and CDR2 (germline): SGHTA, FQGNSA. The CDR3 covers 14 residues. Unmatched junction bases numbered 5, after V lost 5 bases and J lost 4 bases. The CDR3 here is CASSVGQLYNEQFF. Written as DNA, the CDR3 is TGTGCCAGCAGCGTGGGACAGCTATACAATGAGCAGTTCTTC.

CDR3 amino acids: CSVQKTGDNEQFF. The CDR3 coding sequence is TGCAGCGTTCAGAAGACAGGGGACAATGAGCAGTTCTTC. The chain employs TRBV29-1 and TRBJ2-1; 8 bases align to TRBD1. Trimming cost V 5 bases and J 5 bases; bases outside gene matches: 5. CDR1 and CDR2 from the germline V gene are SQVTM and ANQGSEA. This CDR3 is built from 13 residues.

V usage is TRBV1 and J usage is TRBJ2-3; the listed D gene, TRBD2, was not tested against the DNA. TRBV1 is reported as a pseudogene. The CDR3 runs to 16 residues. The CDR3 region is CTSSLASGGAEDTQYF. CDR3 sequence (DNA): TGCACCAGCAGCTTAGCTAGCGGGGGGGCCGAAGATACGCAGTATTTT.

V gene TRBV6-5 combines with J gene TRBJ1-1, with D tentatively TRBD1 (5 bases). The germline V and J ends were trimmed by 0 bases and 11 bases, with 10 bases remaining between them. The CDR3 consists of 12 residues. Germline V gene lookup returns CDR1 MNHEY and CDR2 SVGAGI. The CDR3 spells CASSYSTVEAFF. The CDR3 DNA reads TGTGCCAGCAGTTACTCGACAGTGGAGGCTTTCTTT.

This clone was recorded many times. This chain connects TRBV7-9 to TRBJ2-5; 13 bases map to TRBD2. The germline gives CDR1 SEHNR, CDR2 FQNEAQ (reference sequence). CDR3 length: 17 amino acids. V shed 1 base and J 7 bases; nucleotides not matched to a gene: 9. The CDR3 DNA sequence: TGTGCCAGCAGCTTAGAAGCCGGACTAGCGGGAGTGGGGACCCAGTACTTC. It encodes CASSLEAGLAGVGTQYF.

The chain uses TRBV18 and TRBJ2-1, with D tentatively TRBD2 (6 bases). V was cut by 3 bases and J by 10 bases, with 13 bases left in between. CDR3 size: 13 residues. The germline CDR1 and CDR2 sequences are KGHSH and LQKENI. CDR3 protein: CASSPEVGGEQFF. The CDR3 DNA is TGTGCCAGCTCACCGGAGGTAGGAGGGGAGCAGTTCTTC.

The chain recombines TRBV7-9 with TRBJ2-7, with D possibly being TRBD1 (6 bases). The CDR3 spans 12 residues. V lost 4 bases, J lost 12 bases, and 16 bases lay in between. CDR1 SEHNR and CDR2 FQNEAQ come from the germline V gene (reference sequence). The CDR3 nucleotides are TGTGCCAGCAGCTCTAGACAGGTCACGTTGTACTTC. It is translated as CASSSRQVTLYF.